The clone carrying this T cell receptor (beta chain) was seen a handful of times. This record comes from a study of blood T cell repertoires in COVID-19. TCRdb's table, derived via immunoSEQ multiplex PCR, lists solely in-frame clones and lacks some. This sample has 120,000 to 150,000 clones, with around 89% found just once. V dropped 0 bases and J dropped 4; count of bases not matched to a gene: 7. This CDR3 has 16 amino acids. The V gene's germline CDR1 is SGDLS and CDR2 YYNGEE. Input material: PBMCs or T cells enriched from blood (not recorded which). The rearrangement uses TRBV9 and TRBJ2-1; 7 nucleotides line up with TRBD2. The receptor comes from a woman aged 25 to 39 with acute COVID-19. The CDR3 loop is CASSVGQFGGYNEQFF. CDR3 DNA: TGTGCCAGCAGCGTAGGACAATTCGGGGGGTACAATGAGCAGTTCTTC.